The clone carrying this T cell receptor (beta chain) occurred a few times. The antigen remains unidentified. The CDR3 length is 12 residues. The V gene's germline CDR1 is ENHRY and CDR2 SYGVKD. V was trimmed by 11 bases and J by 4 bases, leaving 12 bases between them. This entry belongs to a study of T-cell reconstitution after alpha-beta-depleted transplantation in children. Study findings and constraints: The authors attributed T-cell counts and diversity one year after transplant mostly to newly produced T cells.

Unique molecular identifiers were incorporated into the prepared TCRbeta library. MiXCR, applied by TCRdb to the PCR reads, yields one record per CDR3 protein. Here the sample spans fewer than 1 million distinct CDR3 sequences, 16% being singletons. This sample comprised PBMCs, mostly from graft donor cells, obtained 360 days after TCRalphabeta/CD19-depleted stem cell transplant. This chain joins TRBV10-3 and TRBJ2-1; D is possibly TRBD1 or TRBD2 (5 bases each). The receptor comes from a male patient between 10 and 17 years old who had a stem cell transplant for acute lymphoblastic leukemia, so the T cells may come from the graft donor. The CDR3 coding sequence is TGTGCCGGTGGTGGGGGATACAATGAGCAGTTCTTC. It specifies CAGGGGYNEQFF.